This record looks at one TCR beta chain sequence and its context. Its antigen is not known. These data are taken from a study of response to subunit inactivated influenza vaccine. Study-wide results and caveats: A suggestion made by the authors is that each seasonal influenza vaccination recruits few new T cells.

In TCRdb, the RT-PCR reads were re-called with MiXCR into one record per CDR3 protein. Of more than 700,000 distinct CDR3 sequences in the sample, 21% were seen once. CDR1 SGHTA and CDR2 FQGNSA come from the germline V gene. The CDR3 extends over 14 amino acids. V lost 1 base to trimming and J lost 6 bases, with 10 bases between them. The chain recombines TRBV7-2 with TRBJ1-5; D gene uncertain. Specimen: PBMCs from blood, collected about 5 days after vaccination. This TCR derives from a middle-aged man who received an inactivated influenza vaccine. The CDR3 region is CASSLGGAAQPQHF. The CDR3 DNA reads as TGTGCCAGCAGCTTAGGGGGTGCGGCTCAGCCCCAGCATTTT.